The entry below gives a single TCR beta chain sequence along with its context. Its antigen is undetermined. V dropped 8 bases and J dropped 4 bases, with 20 bases sitting between them. The germline gives CDR1 LGHDT, CDR2 YNNKEL (reference sequence). The CDR3 is 15 amino acids. This specimen belongs to a study of T cell responses to AZD1222 COVID-19 vaccine. General study results and limits: At study baseline, merely five or six AZD1222 recipients were seropositive.

Assay used: immunoSEQ multiplex PCR; TCRdb lists only in-frame clones, some missing. Among 200,000 or so clones listed, roughly 92% were seen once. The clonotype comes from an adult who received the AZD1222 COVID-19 vaccine. The chain carries TRBV3-1 (or the pseudogene TRBV3-2) and TRBJ1-1, with D perhaps matching TRBD1 (5 bases). The specimen was peripheral blood, collected 28 days after the second AZD1222 dose. The DNA for the CDR3 is TGTGCCAGCCGTGGCAGGGCGGCCTATACCACTGAAGCTTTCTTT. This encodes CASRGRAAYTTEAFF.